This T cell receptor beta chain comes out of a study of lymphopenia after photon versus proton radiotherapy. Repertoires were generated with immunoSEQ multiplex PCR, while TCRdb's copy carries only in-frame clones and drops some. The profile covers 77,000 or so clones, with around 83% appearing a single time and roughly 1.4% taken by the ten largest. Germline lookup yields CDR1 SGHVS and CDR2 FQNEAQ. The CDR3 totals 16 residues. The V gene lost 5 bases and the J gene lost 4 bases, with 20 bases spanning the gap. General study findings and limits: Larger post-nadir TCR diversity loss correlated inversely with survival in deceased patients. Under photons, naive T cells and diversity fell while effector/memory populations rose. Survival link was tested only in deceased patients; proton benefit remains a possibility. Oligoclonal CD8+ Temra expansion after nadir drove photon patients' diversity drop.

Of note for this clone: Its antigen is unidentified.

Sequenced here: peripheral blood, sampled from a patient treated with proton-based radiotherapy. The chain carries TRBV7-8 and TRBJ2-5; no firm D call. The TCR was taken from a man in his sixties with pancreatic cancer. The CDR3 protein is CASSPSVGQLVETQYF. CDR3 sequence (DNA): TGTGCCAGCAGCCCCTCGGTGGGTCAGTTGGTAGAGACCCAGTACTTC.